This T cell receptor (beta chain) comes out of a study of T cells in localized non-small cell lung cancer. Regarding the study as a whole: Turning up in adjacent lung were a median about 61 of the top 100 tumor clones. Compared with tumor, uninvolved adjacent lung displayed greater T cell clonality, ranking highest overall. Only one tumor region was sequenced, so heterogeneity remains possible.

The uninvolved lung lay at least 2 cm from the tumor margin and lacked atypia. About this clone itself: Its target is unknown.

This CDR3 contains 12 residues. V lost 2 bases to trimming and J lost 5 bases, with 7 bases between them. The germline V gene encodes CDR1 KGHSH and CDR2 LQKENI. The method was immunoSEQ multiplex PCR; TCRdb's version includes in-frame clones alone and lacks a portion of them. The top ten hold about 24% of the sample, which has more than 650 clones, roughly 38% seen once. This chain joins TRBV18 and TRBJ2-7; D ambiguous. The receptor's source is a man aged 35-75 years with stage II lung adenocarcinoma. The source was normal lung tissue next to the tumor, collected before any cancer treatment. CDR3 region: CASSPSGDEQYF. The CDR3 nucleotides are TGTGCCAGCTCACCATCGGGTGACGAGCAGTACTTC.